This entry concerns a single T cell receptor (beta chain). Antigen specificity is unknown. An approximately 200 ng quantity of DNA, 32,000 or so T cell genomes, went into the sorted-subset replicate PCRs. Method: immunoSEQ multiplex PCR; TCRdb's copy keeps in-frame clones and lacks some. The sample lists roughly 1,500,000 clones, around 98.5% occurring once. The sample is drawn from a study of shared clonotypes between healthy human individuals. Study-wide results and limits: Relative to clonotypes present in all four donors, those not shared had lower generation probabilities.

The TCR comes from a man aged 25 to 40 in good health. The material sequenced was naive CD4+ T cells sorted from blood. Stated subset: CD45RA+ positively selected.

The CDR3 loop is CASSPSRGPTDTQYF. The DNA of the CDR3 is TGTGCCAGCTCACCAAGTAGGGGACCAACAGATACGCAGTATTTT. The genes are TRBV18 and TRBJ2-3; D could derive from TRBD1 or TRBD2 (5 bases each). This CDR3 has 15 amino acids. The V end was cut by 2 bases, the J end by 3 bases, with 12 bases between. The V gene's germline CDR1 is KGHSH and CDR2 LQKENI.